This TCR beta chain was captured in a study of shared clonotypes between healthy human individuals. The method was immunoSEQ multiplex PCR; TCRdb's version includes in-frame clones alone and lacks a portion of them. Of under 2.5 million clones listed, about 90% are singletons. What was sequenced was naive CD4+ T cells from PBMCs. This sample's subset: CD45RA+ positively selected. The source of this sequence is a man aged 18 to 29 in good health. Some clones in this sample may be carry-over from other donors' samples.

CDR3 protein: CASSSQGGRNYGYTF. In DNA, the CDR3 is TGTGCCAGCAGCTCCCAGGGGGGGAGAAACTATGGCTACACCTTC. The chain recombines TRBV5-4 with TRBJ1-2, with TRBD1 matching over 7 bases. The CDR3 is 15 residues long. The junction had 7 bases not matched to a gene; V was cut back by 3 bases and J by 2 bases. Germline CDR1 is SGHNT and CDR2 is YYREEE (reference sequence).